Each of the 8 T cell receptor beta chains below was sequenced from the same sample in a study of Ad26.COV2.S vaccination and SARS-CoV-2 variants. The protocol was immunoSEQ multiplex PCR, while the TCRdb copy is restricted to in-frame clones and leaves out a portion. Of around 450,000 clones in the sample, 89% are singletons; the top ten hold about 2.5%. The sample's treatment: around 19 received Ad26.COV2.S at low or high dose, single or two shots; several received placebo; per-sample allocation not given. It was on day 63 after the first vaccine or placebo injection that samples were taken. Sequenced material: peripheral blood, taken in a trial of Ad26.COV2.S vaccine versus placebo. Source of these receptors: a person between 18 and 59 years old who received the Ad26.COV2.S COVID-19 vaccine or a placebo.

This chain joins TRBV18 and TRBJ2-4; a possible D gene is TRBD2 (5 bases). Trimming took 2 bases from V and 8 from J, leaving 10 bases between them. Germline V gene sequence: CDR1 KGHSH, CDR2 LQKENI. The CDR3 length is 13 residues. Here the CDR3 DNA reads TGTGCCAGCTCACCAGGGGTCGGGGACATTCAGTACTTC. Its protein is CASSPGVGDIQYF.

The chain recombines TRBV2 with TRBJ2-5; 7 bases are shared with TRBD2. CDR3 length equals 14 residues. CDR1 and CDR2 (germline): SNHLY, FYNNEI. The V and J ends lost 6 bases and 5 bases, in that order; junction bases with no gene match: 9. In DNA form, the CDR3 reads TGTGCCAGCAGGAGAGGACTAGTGGGGGAGACCCAGTACTTC. Residues: CASRRGLVGETQYF.

The chain is built from TRBV5-5 and TRBJ2-2; a weak D match, TRBD2 (6 bases). Trimming took 3 bases from V and 5 from J, leaving 8 bases between them. Germline CDR1 reads SGHKS; CDR2 reads YYEKEE (reference sequence). The CDR3 spans 13 residues. The CDR3 nucleotides read TGTGCCAGCAGCTGGGGGGTAACCGGGGAGCTGTTTTTT. As protein: CASSWGVTGELFF.

The gene calls are TRBV7-2 and TRBJ1-2, with TRBD1 matching over 7 bases. V lost 1 base to trimming and J lost 0 bases; unmatched junction nucleotides: 5. CDR3 size: 16 residues. Germline V gene data show CDR1 as SGHTA and CDR2 as FQGNSA. CDR3 sequence (DNA): TGTGCCAGCAGCTTAGTAGGGACAGAACCTAACTATGGCTACACCTTC. Translated: CASSLVGTEPNYGYTF.

J is TRBJ1-4 and V is TRBV6-5; D is perhaps TRBD1 (6 bases). V shed 5 bases and J shed 1 base, with 8 bases lying between them. From germline, CDR1 is MNHEY and CDR2 SVGAGI. CDR3 length: 14 amino acids. CDR3 sequence (DNA): TGTGCCAGCAGTAACAGGGTAACTAATGAAAAACTGTTTTTT. Encoded protein: CASSNRVTNEKLFF.

This chain joins TRBV29-1 and TRBJ2-3; TRBD1 is a possible D gene (5 bases). Germline V gene lookup returns CDR1 SQVTM and CDR2 ANQGSEA. Between the trimmed V and J ends, which lost 6 bases and 0 bases, there was a span of 10 bases. The CDR3 sequence is 13 residues long. CDR3 region: CSVQGPSTDTQYF. CDR3 sequence (DNA): TGCAGCGTGCAGGGCCCCAGCACAGATACGCAGTATTTT.

This chain connects TRBV7-2 to TRBJ2-3; D is ambiguous. The germline CDR1 and CDR2 sequences are SGHTA and FQGNSA. V was cut by 2 bases and J by 4 bases, with 7 bases left in between. The CDR3 sequence is 13 residues long. CDR3 protein: CASSLYRADTQYF. The CDR3 bases are TGTGCCAGCAGCTTATATAGAGCAGATACGCAGTATTTT. The variable domain in full, completed from reference TRBV7-2 and TRBJ2-3, reads GAGVSQSPSNKVTEKGKDVELRCDPISGHTALYWYRQSLGQGLEFLIYFQGNSAPDKSGLPSDRFSAERTGGSVSTLTIQRTQQEDSAVYLCASSLYRADTQYFGPGTRLTVL.

This clone was seen once. The chain joins TRBV11-1 to TRBJ2-2; D may correspond to TRBD1 or TRBD2 (5 bases each). The V end was cut by 7 bases, the J end by 5 bases, with 20 bases between. This CDR3 is built from 16 residues. From germline, CDR1 is SGHAT and CDR2 FQDESV (reference sequence). The CDR3 loop reads CASTLIRGRETGELFF. CDR3 DNA sequence: TGTGCCAGCACCTTGATCCGCGGCAGGGAGACCGGGGAGCTGTTTTTT. The whole variable domain, remainder taken from reference TRBV11-1 and TRBJ2-2, is EAEVAQSPRYKITEKSQAVAFWCDPISGHATLYWYRQILGQGPELLVQFQDESVVDDSQLPKDRFSAERLKGVDSTLKIQPAELGDSAMYLCASTLIRGRETGELFFGEGSRLTVL.